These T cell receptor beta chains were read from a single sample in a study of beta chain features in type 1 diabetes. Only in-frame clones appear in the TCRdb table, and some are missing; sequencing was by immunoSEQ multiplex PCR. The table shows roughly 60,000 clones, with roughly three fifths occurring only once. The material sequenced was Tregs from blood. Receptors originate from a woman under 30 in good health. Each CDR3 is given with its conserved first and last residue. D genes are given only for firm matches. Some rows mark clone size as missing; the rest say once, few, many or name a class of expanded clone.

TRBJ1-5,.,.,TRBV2,CASSEARTLPQHF,TGTGCCAGCTCAGAGGCGCGGACACTGCCCCAGCATTTT
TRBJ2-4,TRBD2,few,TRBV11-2,CASSLGNTGGAKNIQYF,TGTGCCAGCAGCTTAGGCAACACGGGAGGGGCCAAAAACATTCAGTACTTC
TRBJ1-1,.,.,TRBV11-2,CASSSALGDGSTEAFF,TGTGCCAGCAGCTCGGCCCTAGGGGACGGGAGCACTGAAGCTTTCTTT
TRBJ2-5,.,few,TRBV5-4,CASSFFSEETQYF,TGTGCCAGCAGCTTTTTCTCCGAAGAGACCCAGTACTTC
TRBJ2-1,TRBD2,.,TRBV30,CAWSPLGGERSEQFF,TGTGCCTGGAGTCCCCTTGGGGGGGAGCGGAGTGAGCAGTTCTTC
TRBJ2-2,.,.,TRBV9,CASSPLSPNTGELFF,TGTGCCAGCAGCCCCCTATCTCCGAACACCGGGGAGCTGTTTTTT
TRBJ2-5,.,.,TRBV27,CASRGSRTGPTKQYF,TGTGCCAGCAGGGGGTCACGAACAGGGCCTACGAAGCAGTACTTC
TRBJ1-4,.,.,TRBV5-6,CASSSTFATNEKLFF,TGTGCCAGCAGCTCGACTTTTGCAACTAATGAAAAACTGTTTTTT
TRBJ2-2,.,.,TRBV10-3,CAITGLPNTGELFF,TGTGCCATCACCGGACTACCGAACACCGGGGAGCTGTTTTTT
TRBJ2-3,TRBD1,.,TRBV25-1,CASSDPSGGNTQYF,TGTGCCAGCAGTGACCCCTCAGGGGGTAATACGCAGTATTTT
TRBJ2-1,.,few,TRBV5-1,CASSLAAGGNNEQFF,TGCGCCAGCAGCTTGGCCGCCGGGGGAAACAATGAGCAGTTCTTC
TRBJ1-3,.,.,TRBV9,CASSAQWRGTGNTIYF,TGTGCCAGCAGCGCGCAGTGGCGGGGAACTGGAAACACCATATATTTT
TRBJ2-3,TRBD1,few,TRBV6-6,CASSFRTGGDTQYF,TGTGCCAGCAGTTTCCGGACAGGGGGAGATACGCAGTATTTT
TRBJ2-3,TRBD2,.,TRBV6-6,CASRDRTSGGRDTQYF,TGTGCCAGCAGAGACCGGACTAGCGGGGGTAGAGATACGCAGTATTTT
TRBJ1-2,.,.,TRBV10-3,CTISDREFYGYTF,TGTACCATCAGTGACCGCGAATTCTATGGCTACACCTTC